This entry lists 7 T cell receptor beta chains sequenced from one sample in a study of cytomegalovirus exposure and HLA in healthy donors. A multiplex PCR was run with 60 Vbeta primers and 13 Jbeta primers. Using immunoSEQ multiplex PCR, the repertoire was profiled, and TCRdb retains in-frame clones only, with some absent. The sample contains 200,000 to 250,000 clones, about three quarters of which appear only once. The sequenced sample was PBMCs. Every receptor here comes from an older woman in good health and CMV-seropositive.

The chain is built from TRBV30 and TRBJ2-7, with a weak D call TRBD2 (7 bases). There are 14 residues in the CDR3. Deletions cut 3 bases from V and 6 bases from J, with 18 bases between. Germline V gives CDR1 GTSNPN, CDR2 SVGIG (reference sequence). The CDR3, as DNA: TGTGCCTGGAGCCGAGGGGGAGGGCTCTCCGAGCAGTACTTC. Its translation is CAWSRGGGLSEQYF.

The chain employs TRBV2 and TRBJ2-7; tentative D call: TRBD1 (5 bases). Deletions cut 6 bases from V and 3 bases from J, with 9 bases between. Germline CDR1 SNHLY, CDR2 FYNNEI. This CDR3 comprises 12 residues. The CDR3 coding sequence is TGTGCCAGCAGGATAGACAGCTACGAGCAGTACTTC. This gives the protein CASRIDSYEQYF.

V usage is TRBV2 and J usage is TRBJ2-5; 7 nucleotides line up with TRBD1. The CDR3 is made up of 13 amino acids. Germline values: CDR1 SNHLY, CDR2 FYNNEI. V lost 6 bases, J lost 4 bases, and 5 bases stayed unmatched. CDR3 nucleotide sequence: TGTGCCAGCAGGAGGGGGCAGGGAGAGACCCAGTACTTC. Translated: CASRRGQGETQYF. The full variable domain, completed using reference TRBV2 and TRBJ2-5, is EPEVTQTPSHQVTQMGQEVILRCVPISNHLYFYWYRQILGQKVEFLVSFYNNEISEKSEIFDDQFSVERPDGSNFTLKIRSTKLEDSAMYFCASRRGQGETQYFGPGTRLLVL.

The chain carries TRBV5-4 and TRBJ2-3; D ambiguous. V was clipped by 4 bases and J by 0 bases, with 15 bases between them. CDR1 is SGHNT, CDR2 YYREEE, per germline (reference sequence). This CDR3 is built from 16 residues. CDR3 region: CASSPSLGLSTDTQYF. CDR3 bases: TGTGCCAGCAGCCCCTCCCTGGGCCTTAGCACAGATACGCAGTATTTT.

The CDR3 sequence: CASSQTAGGHTDTQYF. The CDR3 DNA reads as TGCGCCAGCAGCCAAACAGCGGGGGGGCACACAGATACGCAGTATTTT. This chain connects TRBV4-3 to TRBJ2-3; 10 bases fit TRBD2. J was trimmed by 2 bases and V by 2 bases; bases with no gene match: 4. This CDR3 spans 16 amino acids. Germline CDR1 reads LGHNA; CDR2 reads YSLEER.

The chain combines TRBV7-2 with TRBJ1-1, with 7 bases identical to TRBD1. CDR1 SGHTA and CDR2 FQGNSA come from the germline V gene. V dropped 6 bases and J dropped 0; count of bases not matched to a gene: 1. The CDR3 sequence is 13 residues long. CDR3: CASRQGLNTEAFF. Written as DNA, the CDR3 is TGTGCCAGCAGACAGGGGTTGAACACTGAAGCTTTCTTT. Full variable domain (rest looked up from reference TRBV7-2 and TRBJ1-1): GAGVSQSPSNKVTEKGKDVELRCDPISGHTALYWYRQSLGQGLEFLIYFQGNSAPDKSGLPSDRFSAERTGGSVSTLTIQRTQQEDSAVYLCASRQGLNTEAFFGQGTRLTVV.

The rearrangement uses TRBV28 and TRBJ2-1, with a tentative D call TRBD1 (5 bases). The CDR3 extends over 11 amino acids. CDR1 and CDR2 from the germline V gene are MDHEN and SYDVKM. V lost 5 bases to trimming and J lost 10 bases, with 9 bases between them. CDR3: CASSPWTEQFF. CDR3 DNA: TGTGCCAGCAGTCCCTGGACAGAGCAGTTCTTC. Full variable domain (rest looked up from reference TRBV28 and TRBJ2-1): DVKVTQSSRYLVKRTGEKVFLECVQDMDHENMFWYRQDPGLGLRLIYFSYDVKMKEKGDIPEGYSVSREKKERFSLILESASTNQTSMYLCASSPWTEQFFGPGTRLTVL.